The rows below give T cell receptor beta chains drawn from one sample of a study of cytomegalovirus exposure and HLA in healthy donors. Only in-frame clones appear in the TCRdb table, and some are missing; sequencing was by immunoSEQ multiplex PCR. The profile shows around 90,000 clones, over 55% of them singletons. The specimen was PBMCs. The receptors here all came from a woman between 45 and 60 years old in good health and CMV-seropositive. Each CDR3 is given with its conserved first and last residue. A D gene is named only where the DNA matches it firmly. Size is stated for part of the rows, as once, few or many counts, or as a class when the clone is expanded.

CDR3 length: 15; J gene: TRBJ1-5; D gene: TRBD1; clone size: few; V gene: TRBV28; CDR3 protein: CASSSTGGSNQPQHF; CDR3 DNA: TGTGCCAGCAGTTCGACAGGGGGCAGCAATCAGCCCCAGCATTTT
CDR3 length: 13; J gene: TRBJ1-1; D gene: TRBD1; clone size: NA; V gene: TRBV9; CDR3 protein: CASSPGQTTEAFF; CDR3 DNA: TGTGCCAGCAGCCCGGGACAGACAACTGAAGCTTTCTTT
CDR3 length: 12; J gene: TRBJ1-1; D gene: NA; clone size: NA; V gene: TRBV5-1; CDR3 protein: CASSFAGTEAFF; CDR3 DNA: TGCGCCAGCAGCTTTGCAGGAACTGAAGCTTTCTTT
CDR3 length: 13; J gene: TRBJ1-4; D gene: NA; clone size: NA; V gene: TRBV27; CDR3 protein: CASMLQGSEKLFF; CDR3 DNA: TGTGCCAGCATGCTACAGGGAAGTGAAAAACTGTTTTTT
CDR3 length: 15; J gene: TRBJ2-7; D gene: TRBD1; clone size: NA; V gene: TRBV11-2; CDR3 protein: CASSPSGTGQYEQYF; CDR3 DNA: TGTGCCAGCAGCCCGTCCGGGACAGGGCAATACGAGCAGTACTTC
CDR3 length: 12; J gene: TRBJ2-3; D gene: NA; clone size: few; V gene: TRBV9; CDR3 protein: CASSYSEDTQYF; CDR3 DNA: TGTGCCAGCAGCTATTCGGAGGATACGCAGTATTTT
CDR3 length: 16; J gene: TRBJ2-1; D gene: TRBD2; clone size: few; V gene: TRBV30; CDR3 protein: CAWRSGGAPLNNEQFF; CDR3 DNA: TGTGCCTGGCGGAGCGGGGGGGCCCCTTTGAACAATGAGCAGTTCTTC
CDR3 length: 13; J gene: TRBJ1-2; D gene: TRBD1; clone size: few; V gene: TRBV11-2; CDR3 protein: CASSRDRTGGYTF; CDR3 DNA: TGTGCCAGCAGCAGGGACAGGACGGGCGGCTACACCTTC
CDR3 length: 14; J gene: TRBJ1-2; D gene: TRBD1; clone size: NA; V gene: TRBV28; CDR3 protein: CASSPGQGGHGYTF; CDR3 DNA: TGTGCCAGCAGTCCGGGACAGGGGGGACATGGCTACACCTTC
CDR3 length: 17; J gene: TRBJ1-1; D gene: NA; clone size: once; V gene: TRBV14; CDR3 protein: CASSQDIENTAATEAFF; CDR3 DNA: TGTGCCAGCAGCCAAGATATTGAGAATACGGCGGCCACTGAAGCTTTCTTT
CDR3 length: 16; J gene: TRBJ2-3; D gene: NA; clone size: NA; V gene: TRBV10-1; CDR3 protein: CASSESKGGGVDTQYF; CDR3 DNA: TGCGCCAGCAGTGAGTCGAAGGGGGGGGGTGTAGATACGCAGTATTTT
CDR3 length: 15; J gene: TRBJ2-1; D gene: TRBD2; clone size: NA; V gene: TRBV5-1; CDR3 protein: CASSYSGVTYNEQFF; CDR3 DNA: TGCGCCAGCAGCTATAGCGGGGTCACCTACAATGAGCAGTTCTTC
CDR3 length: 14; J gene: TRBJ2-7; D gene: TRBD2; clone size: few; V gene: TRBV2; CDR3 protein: CASSDAGGTYEQYF; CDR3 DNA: TGTGCCAGCAGTGACGCGGGGGGAACCTACGAGCAGTACTTC
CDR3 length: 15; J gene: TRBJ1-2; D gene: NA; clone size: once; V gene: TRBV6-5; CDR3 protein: CASSYGGGRNYGYTF; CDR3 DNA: TGTGCCAGCAGTTACGGGGGGGGCCGTAACTATGGCTACACCTTC
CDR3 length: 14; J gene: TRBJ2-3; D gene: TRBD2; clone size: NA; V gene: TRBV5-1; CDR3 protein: CASSSEAGVDTQYF; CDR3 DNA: TGCGCCAGCAGCTCAGAAGCGGGGGTTGATACGCAGTATTTT
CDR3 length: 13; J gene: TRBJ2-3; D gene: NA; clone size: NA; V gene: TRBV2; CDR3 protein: CASSGTGSDTQYF; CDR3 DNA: TGTGCCAGCAGTGGTACAGGGTCAGATACGCAGTATTTT
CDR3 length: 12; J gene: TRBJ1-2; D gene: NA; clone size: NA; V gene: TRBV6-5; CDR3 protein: CASSEVADGYTF; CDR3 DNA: TGTGCCAGCAGTGAAGTAGCGGACGGCTACACCTTC
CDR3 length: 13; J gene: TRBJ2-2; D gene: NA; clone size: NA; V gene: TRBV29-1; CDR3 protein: CSSLRGNTGELFF; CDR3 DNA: TGCAGCTCCCTCCGGGGGAACACCGGGGAGCTGTTTTTT
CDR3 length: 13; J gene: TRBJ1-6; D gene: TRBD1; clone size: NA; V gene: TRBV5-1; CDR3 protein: CASAGTENSPLHF; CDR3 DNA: TGCGCCAGCGCCGGGACAGAGAATTCACCCCTCCACTTT
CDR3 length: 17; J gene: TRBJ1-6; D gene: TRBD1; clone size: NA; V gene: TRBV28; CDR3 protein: CASSTLTRQGFNSPLHF; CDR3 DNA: TGTGCCAGCAGTACCTTAACCCGACAGGGCTTTAATTCACCCCTCCACTTT
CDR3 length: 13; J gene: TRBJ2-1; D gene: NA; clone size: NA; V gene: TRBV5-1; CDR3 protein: CASSAGVYNEQFF; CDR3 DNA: TGCGCCAGCAGCGCAGGGGTCTACAATGAGCAGTTCTTC
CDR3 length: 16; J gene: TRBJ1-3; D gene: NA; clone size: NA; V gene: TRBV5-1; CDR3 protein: CASSPPQGTTLNTIYF; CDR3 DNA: TGCGCCAGCAGCCCGCCTCAGGGAACAACTTTAAACACCATATATTTT
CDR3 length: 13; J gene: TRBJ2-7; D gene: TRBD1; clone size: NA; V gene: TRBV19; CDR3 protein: CASGEQGGHEQYF; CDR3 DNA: TGTGCCAGTGGGGAACAGGGGGGACACGAGCAGTACTTC
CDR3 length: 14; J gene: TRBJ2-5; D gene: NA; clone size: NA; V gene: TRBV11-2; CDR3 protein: CASSLERAGETQYF; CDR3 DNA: TGTGCCAGCAGCTTAGAGCGAGCAGGAGAGACCCAGTACTTC
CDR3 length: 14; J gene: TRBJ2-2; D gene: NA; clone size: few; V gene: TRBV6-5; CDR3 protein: CASSYTGNTGELFF; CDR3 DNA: TGTGCCAGCAGTTACACAGGGAACACCGGGGAGCTGTTTTTT
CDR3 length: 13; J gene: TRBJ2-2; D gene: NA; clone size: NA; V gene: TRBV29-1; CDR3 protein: CSVGTSNTGELFF; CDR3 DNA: TGCAGCGTTGGGACTTCGAACACCGGGGAGCTGTTTTTT
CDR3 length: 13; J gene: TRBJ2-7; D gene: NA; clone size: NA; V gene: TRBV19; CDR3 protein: CASSILSGDEQYF; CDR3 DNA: TGTGCCAGTAGTATTTTATCGGGGGACGAGCAGTACTTC
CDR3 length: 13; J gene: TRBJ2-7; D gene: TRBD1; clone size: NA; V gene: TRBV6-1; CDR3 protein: CASWDSPIHEQYF; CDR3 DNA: TGTGCCAGTTGGGACAGCCCCATCCACGAGCAGTACTTC
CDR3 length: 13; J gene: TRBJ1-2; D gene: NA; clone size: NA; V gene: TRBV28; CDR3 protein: CASSLSGPYGYTF; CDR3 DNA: TGTGCCAGCAGTCTGTCAGGGCCTTATGGCTACACCTTC
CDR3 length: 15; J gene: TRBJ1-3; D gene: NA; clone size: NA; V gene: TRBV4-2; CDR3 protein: CASSQDQFPGNTIYF; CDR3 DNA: TGTGCCAGCAGCCAAGATCAATTCCCTGGAAACACCATATATTTT
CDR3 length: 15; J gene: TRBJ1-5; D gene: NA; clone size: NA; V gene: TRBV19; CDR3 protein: CASSIGGRLHQPQHF; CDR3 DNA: TGTGCCAGTAGTATCGGGGGGCGTCTCCATCAGCCCCAGCATTTT
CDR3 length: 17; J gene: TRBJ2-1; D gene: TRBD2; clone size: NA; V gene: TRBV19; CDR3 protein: CASSSLAGGRRLNEQFF; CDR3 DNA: TGTGCCAGTAGTAGTCTAGCGGGGGGCCGAAGACTTAATGAGCAGTTCTTC
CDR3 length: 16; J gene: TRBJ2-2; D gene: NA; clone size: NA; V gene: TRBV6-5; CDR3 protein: CASSYPGGYDTGELFF; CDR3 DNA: TGTGCCAGCAGTTACCCGGGGGGCTACGACACCGGGGAGCTGTTTTTT
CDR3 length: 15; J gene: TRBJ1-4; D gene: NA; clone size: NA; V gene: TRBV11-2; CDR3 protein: CASSLGAGPARELFF; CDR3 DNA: TGTGCCAGCAGCTTAGGGGCAGGCCCGGCCAGGGAACTGTTTTTT
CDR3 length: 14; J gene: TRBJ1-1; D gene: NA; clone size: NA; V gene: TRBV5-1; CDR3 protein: CASSFYEMNTEAFF; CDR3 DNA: TGCGCCAGCAGCTTTTACGAGATGAACACTGAAGCTTTCTTT
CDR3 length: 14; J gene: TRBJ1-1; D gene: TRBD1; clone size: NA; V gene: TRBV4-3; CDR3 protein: CASSHDRVNTEAFF; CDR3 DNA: TGCGCCAGCAGCCACGACAGGGTTAACACTGAAGCTTTCTTT
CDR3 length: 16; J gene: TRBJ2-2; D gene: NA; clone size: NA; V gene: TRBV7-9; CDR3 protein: CASSLAAGVNTGELFF; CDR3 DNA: TGTGCCAGCAGCTTAGCGGCTGGAGTGAACACCGGGGAGCTGTTTTTT
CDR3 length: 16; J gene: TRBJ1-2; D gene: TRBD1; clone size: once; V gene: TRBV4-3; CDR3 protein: CASSQDNAGGNYGYTF; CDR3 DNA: TGCGCCAGCAGCCAAGATAATGCAGGGGGAAACTATGGCTACACCTTC
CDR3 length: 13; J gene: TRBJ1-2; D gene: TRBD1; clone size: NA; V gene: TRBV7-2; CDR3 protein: CASNLGQGHGYTF; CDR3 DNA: TGTGCCAGCAACCTCGGACAGGGCCATGGCTACACCTTC
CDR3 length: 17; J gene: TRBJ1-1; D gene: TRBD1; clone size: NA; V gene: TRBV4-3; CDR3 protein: CASSQDLRTGPLTEAFF; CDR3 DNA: TGCGCCAGCAGCCAAGATTTAAGGACAGGGCCTCTCACTGAAGCTTTCTTT
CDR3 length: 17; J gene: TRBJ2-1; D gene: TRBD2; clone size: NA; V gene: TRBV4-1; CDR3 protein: CASSQDKELAGGSEQFF; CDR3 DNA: TGCGCCAGCAGCCAAGATAAGGAACTAGCGGGGGGTAGTGAGCAGTTCTTC
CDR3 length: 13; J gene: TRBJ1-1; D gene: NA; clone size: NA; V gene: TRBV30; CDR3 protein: CAWTPTVNTEAFF; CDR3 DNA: TGTGCCTGGACCCCGACAGTGAACACTGAAGCTTTCTTT
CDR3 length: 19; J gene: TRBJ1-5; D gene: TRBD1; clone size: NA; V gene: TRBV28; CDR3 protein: CASSFVPGQGDRGSQPQHF; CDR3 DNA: TGTGCCAGCAGTTTTGTGCCGGGACAGGGTGATAGGGGGAGTCAGCCCCAGCATTTT
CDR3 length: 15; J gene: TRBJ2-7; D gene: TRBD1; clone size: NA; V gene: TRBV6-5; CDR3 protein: CASSPEGDRAYEQYF; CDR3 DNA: TGTGCCAGCAGTCCTGAAGGGGACAGAGCTTACGAGCAGTACTTC
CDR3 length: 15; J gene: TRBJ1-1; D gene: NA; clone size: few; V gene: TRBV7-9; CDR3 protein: CASSSYYARDIEAFF; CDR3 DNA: TGTGCCAGCAGCTCCTATTACGCCCGGGACATTGAAGCTTTCTTT
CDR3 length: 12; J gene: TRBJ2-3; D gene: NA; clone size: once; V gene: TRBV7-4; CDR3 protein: CASSLPTDTQYF; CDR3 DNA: TGTGCCAGCAGCTTACCTACAGATACGCAGTATTTT
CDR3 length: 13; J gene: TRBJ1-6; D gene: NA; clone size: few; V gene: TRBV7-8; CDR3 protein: CASMLGPDSPLHF; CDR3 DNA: TGTGCCAGCATGTTGGGGCCGGATTCACCCCTCCACTTT
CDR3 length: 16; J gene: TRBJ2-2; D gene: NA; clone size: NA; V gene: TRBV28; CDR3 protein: CASSSLQGANTGELFF; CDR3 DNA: TGTGCCAGCAGTTCACTACAGGGTGCGAACACCGGGGAGCTGTTTTTT
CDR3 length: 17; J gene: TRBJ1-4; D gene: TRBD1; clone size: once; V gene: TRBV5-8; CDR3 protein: CASSFVQGMGTNEKLFF; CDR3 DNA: TGTGCCAGCAGCTTTGTACAGGGGATGGGAACTAATGAAAAACTGTTTTTT
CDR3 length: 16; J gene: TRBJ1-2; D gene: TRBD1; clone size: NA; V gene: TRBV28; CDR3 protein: CASSLADRGGNYGYTF; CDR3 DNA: TGTGCCAGCAGTTTAGCGGACAGGGGCGGAAACTATGGCTACACCTTC
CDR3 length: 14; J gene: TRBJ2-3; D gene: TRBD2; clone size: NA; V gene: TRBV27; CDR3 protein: CASSGGEVTDTQYF; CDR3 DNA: TGTGCCAGCAGCGGGGGGGAAGTCACAGATACGCAGTATTTT
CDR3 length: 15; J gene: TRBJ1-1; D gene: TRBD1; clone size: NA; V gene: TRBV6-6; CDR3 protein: CASSYMTGTDTEAFF; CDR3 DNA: TGTGCCAGCAGTTACATGACAGGGACGGACACTGAAGCTTTCTTT
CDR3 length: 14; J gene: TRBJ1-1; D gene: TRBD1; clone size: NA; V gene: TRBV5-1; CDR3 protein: CASSSQDRVREAFF; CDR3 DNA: TGCGCCAGCAGCTCTCAGGACAGGGTGCGGGAAGCTTTCTTT
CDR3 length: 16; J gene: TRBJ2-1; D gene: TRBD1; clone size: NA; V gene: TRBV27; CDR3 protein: CASSLNQGAKVNEQFF; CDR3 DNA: TGTGCCAGCAGTCTAAACCAGGGGGCGAAGGTCAATGAGCAGTTCTTC
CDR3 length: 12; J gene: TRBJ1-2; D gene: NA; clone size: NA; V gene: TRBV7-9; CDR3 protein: CASSLRGYGYTF; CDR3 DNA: TGTGCCAGCAGCTTGCGCGGCTATGGCTACACCTTC
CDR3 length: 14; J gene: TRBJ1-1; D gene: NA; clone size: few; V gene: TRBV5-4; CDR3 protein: CASSLLQGETEAFF; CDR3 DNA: TGTGCCAGCAGCTTACTACAGGGCGAGACTGAAGCTTTCTTT